A selection of T cell receptor beta chains follows, all from one sample in a study of blood T cell repertoires in COVID-19. Sequenced by immunoSEQ multiplex PCR; TCRdb stores in-frame clones only, minus some. This table holds 55,000 to 75,000 clones, 65% to 85% found once. Sequences were obtained from peripheral blood. The receptors come from an older man with COVID-19, enrolled during active disease. Each CDR3 is given with its conserved first and last residue. Fields, in order: J gene, clone size, V gene, D gene, CDR3 DNA, CDR3 protein. D genes are given only for firm matches. Clone size is stated in some rows and not others, as once, few, many or a class when expanded.

J: TRBJ1-4; size: .; V: TRBV19; D: .; DNA: TGTGCCAGTCCGGACATCAGTGGGGAAAAACTGTTTTTT; CDR3: CASPDISGEKLFF
J: TRBJ1-3; size: .; V: TRBV19; D: .; DNA: TGTGCCAGTCGCAGGGACTTGGGAGGAAACACCATATATTTT; CDR3: CASRRDLGGNTIYF
J: TRBJ1-5; size: .; V: TRBV6-2/TRBV6-3; D: .; DNA: TGTGCCAGCAGTTATACAGACGATCAGCCCCAGCATTTT; CDR3: CASSYTDDQPQHF
J: TRBJ2-1; size: .; V: TRBV5-4; D: TRBD2; DNA: TGTGCCAGCAGCTCCCGGACTAGCGGAGGAAACAATGAGCAGTTCTTC; CDR3: CASSSRTSGGNNEQFF
J: TRBJ2-1; size: .; V: TRBV27; D: .; DNA: TGTGCCAGCACCTTCAAGGGGCCAGAGTCCAATGAGCAGTTCTTC; CDR3: CASTFKGPESNEQFF
J: TRBJ1-3; size: .; V: TRBV7-9; D: .; DNA: TGTGCCAGCACGGGCGGCGGGGGGCCTGGAAACACCATATATTTT; CDR3: CASTGGGGPGNTIYF
J: TRBJ1-2; size: few; V: TRBV4-3; D: TRBD1; DNA: TGCGCCAGCAGCCAAGGGACAGGGGGTTCTGGCTACACCTTC; CDR3: CASSQGTGGSGYTF
J: TRBJ2-1; size: .; V: TRBV10-2; D: TRBD2; DNA: TGCGCCAGCAGTGAGAGGGTAGCGGGAGCCATTGAGCAGTTCTTC; CDR3: CASSERVAGAIEQFF
J: TRBJ2-1; size: .; V: TRBV4-3; D: TRBD2; DNA: TGCGCCAGCAGCCAAGATCTCGGAAGCGGGAGCTATGAGCAGTTCTTC; CDR3: CASSQDLGSGSYEQFF
J: TRBJ2-2; size: .; V: TRBV9; D: TRBD2; DNA: TGTGCCAGCAGCTTCGGACTAGCGGGAGAAGGGGGTGGGGAGCTGTTTTTT; CDR3: CASSFGLAGEGGGELFF
J: TRBJ1-1; size: .; V: TRBV30; D: .; DNA: TGTGCCTGGAGTGCCCTCGGGATTGCTGGCACTGAAGCTTTCTTT; CDR3: CAWSALGIAGTEAFF
J: TRBJ1-2; size: .; V: TRBV5-1; D: TRBD1; DNA: TGCGCCAGCAGCTTCCCCGACAGGGGGTATGGCTACACCTTC; CDR3: CASSFPDRGYGYTF
J: TRBJ1-1; size: .; V: TRBV25-1; D: .; DNA: TGTGCCAGCAGTGAATATTCCAGGCTCGAAGCTTTCTTT; CDR3: CASSEYSRLEAFF
J: TRBJ2-2; size: .; V: TRBV5-1; D: .; DNA: TGCGCCAGCAGCCCCATCAGGGGGGACACCGGGGAGCTGTTTTTT; CDR3: CASSPIRGDTGELFF
J: TRBJ2-1; size: .; V: TRBV4-1; D: TRBD2; DNA: TGCGCCAGCAGCCAAGGACTAGCTGTCTCCTACAATGAGCAGTTCTTC; CDR3: CASSQGLAVSYNEQFF
J: TRBJ2-6; size: once; V: TRBV27; D: TRBD1; DNA: TGTGCCAGCAGTACAGGGGGCGCTGGGGCCAACGTCCTGACTTTC; CDR3: CASSTGGAGANVLTF
J: TRBJ2-5; size: .; V: TRBV9; D: TRBD1; DNA: TGTGCCAGCAGCGTAGAGGGCAGGGGGCGTGAGACCCAGTACTTC; CDR3: CASSVEGRGRETQYF
J: TRBJ1-2; size: .; V: TRBV20-1; D: TRBD1; DNA: TGCAGTGCCGTGGACAGGGCTGGCTACACCTTC; CDR3: CSAVDRAGYTF
J: TRBJ2-2; size: .; V: TRBV7-9; D: TRBD1; DNA: TGTGCCAGCAGCCCTACAGGGGTGCACGGGGAGCTGTTTTTT; CDR3: CASSPTGVHGELFF
J: TRBJ2-3; size: few; V: TRBV5-1; D: .; DNA: TGCGCCAGCAGCTTGGACATCCACACAGATACGCAGTATTTT; CDR3: CASSLDIHTDTQYF
J: TRBJ2-3; size: once; V: TRBV27; D: .; DNA: TGTGCCAGCAGTTTAGTCGGGAGTCCGCAGTATTTT; CDR3: CASSLVGSPQYF
J: TRBJ1-2; size: .; V: TRBV7-2; D: TRBD1; DNA: TGTGCCAGCAGCTTAGGGGGGACAGGGGTCTATGGCTACACCTTC; CDR3: CASSLGGTGVYGYTF
J: TRBJ2-3; size: .; V: TRBV11-2; D: .; DNA: TGTGCCAGCCACGGAGGGGGCAGGCTCACAGATACGCAGTATTTT; CDR3: CASHGGGRLTDTQYF
J: TRBJ1-2; size: .; V: TRBV29-1; D: .; DNA: TGCAGCGTTGAATTAGGGGAACGTGGCTACACCTTC; CDR3: CSVELGERGYTF
J: TRBJ2-7; size: .; V: TRBV7-2; D: .; DNA: TGTGCCAGCAGCTTGGGCGGGAAACCCTACGAGCAGTACTTC; CDR3: CASSLGGKPYEQYF
J: TRBJ2-5; size: .; V: TRBV7-2; D: .; DNA: TGTGCCAGCAGCCGGACAGAGCAAGAGACCCAGTACTTC; CDR3: CASSRTEQETQYF
J: TRBJ1-2; size: .; V: TRBV28; D: TRBD1; DNA: TGTGCCAGCGGTCAGGAGTGGGGGCAGGGGGCTGGCTACACCTTC; CDR3: CASGQEWGQGAGYTF
J: TRBJ1-3; size: .; V: TRBV28; D: .; DNA: TGTGCCAGCAGTTTGACAGGAGGTTCCTCTTTTAGCTCTGGAAACACCATATATTTT; CDR3: CASSLTGGSSFSSGNTIYF
J: TRBJ1-6; size: .; V: TRBV28; D: TRBD1; DNA: TGTGCCAGCAGTGCAGACAGGGGGCCTAGATCACCCCTCCACTTT; CDR3: CASSADRGPRSPLHF
J: TRBJ1-2; size: .; V: TRBV7-9; D: .; DNA: TGTGCCAGCAGCTTAGGGGCAGACTATGGCTACACCTTC; CDR3: CASSLGADYGYTF
J: TRBJ2-2; size: .; V: TRBV19; D: TRBD2; DNA: TGTGCCAGTAGTATTAGTGGGGCTAGCGGAACGAACACCGGGGAGCTGTTTTTT; CDR3: CASSISGASGTNTGELFF
J: TRBJ2-1; size: few; V: TRBV25-1; D: TRBD1; DNA: TGTGCCAGCAGTGAGCTCTCAGGGACAGGATCCTACAATGAGCAGTTCTTC; CDR3: CASSELSGTGSYNEQFF
J: TRBJ1-2; size: .; V: TRBV5-6; D: TRBD1; DNA: TGTGCCAGCAGCTTTACCGACAGGGGTAATGAAAATGGCTACACCTTC; CDR3: CASSFTDRGNENGYTF
J: TRBJ1-5; size: .; V: TRBV27; D: TRBD1; DNA: TGTGCCAGCAGTTTATCCCGCGGACAGGGGGGATCTCGGGATCAGCCCCAGCATTTT; CDR3: CASSLSRGQGGSRDQPQHF
J: TRBJ1-1; size: .; V: TRBV7-2; D: TRBD1; DNA: TGTGCCAGCAGCATCTCCGGGACAGGGAACACTGAAGCTTTCTTT; CDR3: CASSISGTGNTEAFF
J: TRBJ1-1; size: few; V: TRBV29-1; D: TRBD1; DNA: TGCAGCGGGGGACAGGGGGCAACTGAAGCTTTCTTT; CDR3: CSGGQGATEAFF
J: TRBJ1-1; size: .; V: TRBV7-9; D: .; DNA: TGTGCCAGCAGCTTAGATGCAGGTGGGAACACTGAAGCTTTCTTT; CDR3: CASSLDAGGNTEAFF
J: TRBJ1-2; size: .; V: TRBV2; D: TRBD1; DNA: TGTGCCAGCAGTGAAGCCCTAGGACAGGCGGTCTATGGCTACACCTTC; CDR3: CASSEALGQAVYGYTF
J: TRBJ1-2; size: .; V: TRBV10-3; D: .; DNA: TGTGCCATCAGTTACAGGGACTATGGCTACACCTTC; CDR3: CAISYRDYGYTF
J: TRBJ1-4; size: .; V: TRBV5-1; D: .; DNA: TGCGCCAGCAGCTTGCGGGGAACTAATGAAAAACTGTTTTTT; CDR3: CASSLRGTNEKLFF
J: TRBJ2-3; size: .; V: TRBV3-1/TRBV3-2; D: .; DNA: TGTGCCAGCAGCCAGAGGAAGGAGGGTACAGATACGCAGTATTTT; CDR3: CASSQRKEGTDTQYF
J: TRBJ1-1; size: .; V: TRBV5-1; D: TRBD1; DNA: TGCGCCAGCAGCGTCACCGGGACAGGGGGATCCGCTGAAGCTTTCTTT; CDR3: CASSVTGTGGSAEAFF
J: TRBJ1-5; size: .; V: TRBV27; D: TRBD1; DNA: TGTGCCAGCAGTCCGTGGACAGGGGGCGGAATAGGCAATCAGCCCCAGCATTTT; CDR3: CASSPWTGGGIGNQPQHF
J: TRBJ1-2; size: .; V: TRBV18; D: TRBD1; DNA: TGTGCCAGCTCACTGACAGGGGGCGCGGAGGGCTACACCTTC; CDR3: CASSLTGGAEGYTF
J: TRBJ2-3; size: .; V: TRBV7-8; D: TRBD2; DNA: TGTGCCAGCAGCCCTAGGACTAGCGGGAGTGCAACAGATACGCAGTATTTT; CDR3: CASSPRTSGSATDTQYF
J: TRBJ1-5; size: once; V: TRBV3-1/TRBV3-2; D: .; DNA: TGTGCCAGCAGCCAAGACAGGAGCAATCAGCCCCAGCATTTT; CDR3: CASSQDRSNQPQHF